This T cell receptor beta chain came from a study of tumor-infiltrating lymphocytes in localized non-small cell lung cancer. General observations from the study: Tumor T-cell fraction from TCR sequencing was not associated with recurrence-free survival (p = 0.61).

The repertoire was sequenced with immunoSEQ multiplex PCR; TCRdb's copy has only in-frame clones and lacks some. Of 20,000 to 25,000 clones in the sample, roughly 80% were seen once. Trimming at V came to 5 bases and at J to 10 bases, leaving 12 bases not matched to a gene. The CDR3 is 16 residues long. In germline, CDR1 is LNHNV, CDR2 YYDKDF (reference sequence). This clone showed up just once. The antigen remains unidentified. This sequence was found in a human donor with non-small cell lung cancer. The sequenced sample was lung tumor tissue. J is TRBJ2-4 and V is TRBV15; 12 bases map to TRBD1. The CDR3: CATSPTGTGGARIQYF. For the CDR3, the DNA is TGTGCCACCAGCCCAACCGGGACAGGGGGCGCGAGGATTCAGTACTTC.